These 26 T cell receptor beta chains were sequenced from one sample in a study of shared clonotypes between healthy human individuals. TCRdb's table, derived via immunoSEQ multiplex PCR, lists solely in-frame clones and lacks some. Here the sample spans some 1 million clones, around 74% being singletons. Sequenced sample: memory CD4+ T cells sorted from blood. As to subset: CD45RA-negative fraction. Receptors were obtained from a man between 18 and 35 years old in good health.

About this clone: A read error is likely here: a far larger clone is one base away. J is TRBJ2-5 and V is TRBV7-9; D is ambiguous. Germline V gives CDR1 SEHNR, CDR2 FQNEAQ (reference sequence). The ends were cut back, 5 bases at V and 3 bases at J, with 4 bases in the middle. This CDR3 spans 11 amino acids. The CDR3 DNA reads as TGTGCCAGCAGCGTAAAAGAGACCCAGTACTTC. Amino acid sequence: CASSVKETQYF. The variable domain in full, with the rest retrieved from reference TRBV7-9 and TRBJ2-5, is DTGVSQNPRHKITKRGQNVTFRCDPISEHNRLYWYRQTLGQGPEFLTYFQNEAQLEKSRLLSDRFSAERPKGSFSTLEIQRTEQGDSAMYLCASSVKETQYFGPGTRLLVL.

The CDR3 is CAWSPTSTTGVRQYF. The CDR3 nucleotides read TGTGCCTGGAGTCCTACCTCCACAACAGGGGTTAGGCAGTACTTC. V usage is TRBV30 and J usage is TRBJ2-7, with 7 nucleotides matching TRBD1. The CDR3 has 15 residues. V shed 2 bases and J 9 bases; nucleotides not matched to a gene: 16. Germline V gives CDR1 GTSNPN, CDR2 SVGIG (reference sequence). The full variable domain, in which reference TRBV30 and TRBJ2-7 provide the parts outside the CDR3, is SQTIHQWPATLVQPVGSPLSLECTVEGTSNPNLYWYRQAAGRGLQLLFYSVGIGQISSEVPQNLSASRPQDRQFILSSKKLLLSDSGFYLCAWSPTSTTGVRQYFGPGTRLTVT.

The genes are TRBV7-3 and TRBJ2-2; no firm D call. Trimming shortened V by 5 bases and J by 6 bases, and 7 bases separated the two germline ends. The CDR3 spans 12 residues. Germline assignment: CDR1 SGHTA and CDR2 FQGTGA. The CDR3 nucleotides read TGTGCCAGCAGCCAGGCCTCCGGGGAGCTGTTTTTT. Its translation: CASSQASGELFF.

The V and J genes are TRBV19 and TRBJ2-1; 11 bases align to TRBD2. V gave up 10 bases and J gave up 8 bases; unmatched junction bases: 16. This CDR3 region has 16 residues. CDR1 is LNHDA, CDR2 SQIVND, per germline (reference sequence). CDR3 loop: CATSDPPSGRIYEQFF. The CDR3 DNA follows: TGTGCCACCTCCGATCCTCCTAGCGGGAGGATATATGAGCAGTTCTTC.

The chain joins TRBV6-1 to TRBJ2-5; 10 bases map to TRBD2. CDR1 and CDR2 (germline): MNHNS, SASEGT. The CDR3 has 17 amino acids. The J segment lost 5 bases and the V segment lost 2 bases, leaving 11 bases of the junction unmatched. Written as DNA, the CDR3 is TGTGCCAGCAGTGAAAGGTCGGTAGCGGGAGGCGGTGAGACCCAGTACTTC. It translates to CASSERSVAGGGETQYF.

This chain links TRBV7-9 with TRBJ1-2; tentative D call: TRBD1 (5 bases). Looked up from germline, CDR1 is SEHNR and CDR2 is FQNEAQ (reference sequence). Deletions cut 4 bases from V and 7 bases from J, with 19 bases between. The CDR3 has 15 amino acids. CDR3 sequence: CASSSPLLDRGGYTF. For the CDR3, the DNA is TGTGCCAGCAGCTCCCCCCTCTTAGACAGAGGTGGCTACACCTTC.

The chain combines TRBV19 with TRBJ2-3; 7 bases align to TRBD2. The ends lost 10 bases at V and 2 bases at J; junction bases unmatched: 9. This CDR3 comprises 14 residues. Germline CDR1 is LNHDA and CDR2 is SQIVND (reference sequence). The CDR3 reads CATRRLADTDTQYF. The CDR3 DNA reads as TGTGCCACTAGGCGGCTAGCGGACACAGATACGCAGTATTTT.

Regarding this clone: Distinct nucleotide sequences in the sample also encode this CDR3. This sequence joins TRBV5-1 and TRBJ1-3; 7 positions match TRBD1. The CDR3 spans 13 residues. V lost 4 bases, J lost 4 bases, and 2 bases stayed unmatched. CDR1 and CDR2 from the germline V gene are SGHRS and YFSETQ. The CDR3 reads CASSTGEGNTIYF. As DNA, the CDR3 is TGCGCCAGCAGCACAGGGGAGGGAAACACCATATATTTT.

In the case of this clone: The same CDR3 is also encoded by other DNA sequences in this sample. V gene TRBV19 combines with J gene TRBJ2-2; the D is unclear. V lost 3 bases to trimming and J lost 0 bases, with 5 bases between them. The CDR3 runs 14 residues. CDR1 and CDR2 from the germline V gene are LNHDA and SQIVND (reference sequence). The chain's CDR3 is CASSIGPNTGELFF. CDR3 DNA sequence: TGTGCCAGTAGTATCGGTCCGAACACCGGGGAGCTGTTTTTT. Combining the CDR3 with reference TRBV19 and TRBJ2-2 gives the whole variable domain DGGITQSPKYLFRKEGQNVTLSCEQNLNHDAMYWYRQDPGQGLRLIYYSQIVNDFQKGDIAEGYSVSREKKESFPLTVTSAQKNPTAFYLCASSIGPNTGELFFGEGSRLTVL.

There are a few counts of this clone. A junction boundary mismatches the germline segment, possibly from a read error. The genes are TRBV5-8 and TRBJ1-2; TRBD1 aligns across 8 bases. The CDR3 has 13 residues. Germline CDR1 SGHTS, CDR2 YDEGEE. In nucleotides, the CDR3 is TGTGCCAGCAGCAACTTTCAGGGGGCTCCCCCCCTCTTC. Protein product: CASSNFQGAPPLF.

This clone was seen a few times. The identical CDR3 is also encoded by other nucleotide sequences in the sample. The CDR3 DNA reads TGTGCCACCAGCAGAGACACCGGGGAGCTGTTTTTT. This codes for CATSRDTGELFF. The chain combines TRBV15 with TRBJ2-2; no clear D. The CDR3 has 12 residues. Germline V gene lookup returns CDR1 LNHNV and CDR2 YYDKDF (reference sequence). V dropped 0 bases and J dropped 4 bases, with 0 bases sitting between them.

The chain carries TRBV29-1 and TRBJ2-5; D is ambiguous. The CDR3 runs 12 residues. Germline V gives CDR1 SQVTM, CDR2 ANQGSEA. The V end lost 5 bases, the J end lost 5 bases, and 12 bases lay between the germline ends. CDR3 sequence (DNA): TGCAGCGTTTTGGACGGGCGGGAGACCCAGTACTTC. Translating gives CSVLDGRETQYF.

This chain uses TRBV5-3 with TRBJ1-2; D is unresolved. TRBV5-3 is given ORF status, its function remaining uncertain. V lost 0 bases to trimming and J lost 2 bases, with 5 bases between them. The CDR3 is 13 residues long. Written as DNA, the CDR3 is TGTGCCAGAAGCTTGGATAGAAACTATGGCTACACCTTC. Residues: CARSLDRNYGYTF.

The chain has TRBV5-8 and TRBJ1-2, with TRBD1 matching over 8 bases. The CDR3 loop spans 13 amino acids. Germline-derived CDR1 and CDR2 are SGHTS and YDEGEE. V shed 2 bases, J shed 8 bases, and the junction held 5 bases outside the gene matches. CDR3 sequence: CASSLRTGSGYTF. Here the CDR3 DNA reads TGTGCCAGCAGCTTACGGACAGGGAGCGGCTACACCTTC.

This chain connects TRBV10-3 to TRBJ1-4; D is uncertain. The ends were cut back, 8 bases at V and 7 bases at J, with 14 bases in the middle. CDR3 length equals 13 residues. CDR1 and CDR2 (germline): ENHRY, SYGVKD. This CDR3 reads CAIGGKAGEKLFF. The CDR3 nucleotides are TGTGCCATCGGAGGGAAGGCGGGTGAAAAACTGTTTTTT.

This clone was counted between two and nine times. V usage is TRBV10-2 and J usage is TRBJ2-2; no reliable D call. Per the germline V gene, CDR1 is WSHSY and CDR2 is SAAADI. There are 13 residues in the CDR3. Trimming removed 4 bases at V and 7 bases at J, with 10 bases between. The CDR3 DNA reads TGCGCCAGCAGTGGGCAGAAAGGCGGGGAGCTGTTTTTT. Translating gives CASSGQKGGELFF.

CDR3 sequence: CASASSSYEQYF. The DNA of the CDR3 is TGTGCCAGCGCATCGAGCTCCTACGAGCAGTACTTC. This rearrangement joins TRBV18 to TRBJ2-7; D not certain. V dropped 8 bases and J dropped 0 bases, with 8 bases sitting between them. The CDR3 extends over 12 amino acids. CDR1 and CDR2 from the germline V gene are KGHSH and LQKENI.

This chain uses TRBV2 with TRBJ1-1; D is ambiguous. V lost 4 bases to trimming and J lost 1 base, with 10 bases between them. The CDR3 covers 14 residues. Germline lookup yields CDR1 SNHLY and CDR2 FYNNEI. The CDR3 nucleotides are TGTGCCAGCAGTGTTGTAAAGTCGAACACTGAAGCTTTCTTT. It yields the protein CASSVVKSNTEAFF.

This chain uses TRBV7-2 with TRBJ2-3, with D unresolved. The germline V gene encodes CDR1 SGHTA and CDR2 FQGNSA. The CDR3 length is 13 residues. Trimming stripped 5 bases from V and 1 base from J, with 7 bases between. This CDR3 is CASSPFGTDTQYF. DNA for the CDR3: TGTGCCAGCAGCCCTTTCGGCACAGATACGCAGTATTTT. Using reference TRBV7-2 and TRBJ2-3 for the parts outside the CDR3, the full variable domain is GAGVSQSPSNKVTEKGKDVELRCDPISGHTALYWYRQSLGQGLEFLIYFQGNSAPDKSGLPSDRFSAERTGGSVSTLTIQRTQQEDSAVYLCASSPFGTDTQYFGPGTRLTVL.

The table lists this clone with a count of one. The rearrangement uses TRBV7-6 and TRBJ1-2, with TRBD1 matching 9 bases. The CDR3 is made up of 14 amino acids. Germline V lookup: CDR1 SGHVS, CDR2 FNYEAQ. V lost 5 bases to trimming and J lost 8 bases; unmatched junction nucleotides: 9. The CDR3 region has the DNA TGTGCCAGCAGCCCTCCGGGACAGGGAAGGGGCTACACCTTC. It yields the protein CASSPPGQGRGYTF.

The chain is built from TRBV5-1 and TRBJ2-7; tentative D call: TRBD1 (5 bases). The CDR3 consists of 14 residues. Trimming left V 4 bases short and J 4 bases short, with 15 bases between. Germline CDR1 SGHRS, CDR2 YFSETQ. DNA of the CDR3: TGCGCCAGCAGCGGAAATGGGGCTGGGTACGAGCAGTACTTC. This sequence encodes CASSGNGAGYEQYF.

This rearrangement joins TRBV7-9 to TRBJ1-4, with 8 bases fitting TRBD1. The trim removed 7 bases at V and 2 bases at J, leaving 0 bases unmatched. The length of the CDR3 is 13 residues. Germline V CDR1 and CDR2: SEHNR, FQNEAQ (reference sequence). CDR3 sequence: CASTGGTNEKLFF. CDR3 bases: TGTGCCAGCACAGGGGGCACTAATGAAAAACTGTTTTTT.

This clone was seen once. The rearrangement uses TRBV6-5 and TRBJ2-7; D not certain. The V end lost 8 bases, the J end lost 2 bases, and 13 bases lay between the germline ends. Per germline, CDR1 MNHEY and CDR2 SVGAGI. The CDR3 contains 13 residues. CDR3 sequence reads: CASRKSGPYEQYF. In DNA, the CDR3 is TGTGCCAGCCGGAAGTCCGGCCCCTACGAGCAGTACTTC.

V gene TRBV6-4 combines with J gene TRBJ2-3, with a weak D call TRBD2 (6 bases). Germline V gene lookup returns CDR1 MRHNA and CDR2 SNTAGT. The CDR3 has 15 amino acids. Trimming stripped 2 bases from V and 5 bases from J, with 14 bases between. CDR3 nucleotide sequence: TGTGCCAGCAGTGACGGGGGACTTGGCCAAGATACGCAGTATTTT. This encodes CASSDGGLGQDTQYF.

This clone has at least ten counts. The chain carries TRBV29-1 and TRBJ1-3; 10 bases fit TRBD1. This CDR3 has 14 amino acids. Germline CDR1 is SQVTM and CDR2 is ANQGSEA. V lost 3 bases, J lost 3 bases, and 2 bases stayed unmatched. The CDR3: CSVDGQGGGNTIYF. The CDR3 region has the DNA TGCAGCGTTGACGGACAGGGGGGTGGAAACACCATATATTTT.

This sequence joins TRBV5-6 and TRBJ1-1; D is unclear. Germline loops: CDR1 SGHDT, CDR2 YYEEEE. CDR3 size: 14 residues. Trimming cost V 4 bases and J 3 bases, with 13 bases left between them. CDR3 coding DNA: TGTGCCAGCAGCCGCTGGCCTGGGGACACTGAAGCTTTCTTT. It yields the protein CASSRWPGDTEAFF. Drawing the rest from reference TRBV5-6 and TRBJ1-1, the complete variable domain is DAGVTQSPTHLIKTRGQQVTLRCSPKSGHDTVSWYQQALGQGPQFIFQYYEEEERQRGNFPDRFSGHQFPNYSSELNVNALLLGDSALYLCASSRWPGDTEAFFGQGTRLTVV.